The clone carrying this T cell receptor beta chain was counted many times. Its target is unknown. Graves' hyperthyroidism was deemed stable absent ophthalmopathy progression within 18 months. Uncontrolled infection, other autoimmune disease, pregnancy or lactation barred patients from enrollment. Regions amplified from RNA transcripts were the TCR beta CDR3 regions. The HTBI primer set served for first-round RT-PCR of the TCR CDR3. TCRdb re-analysed the multiplex PCR reads in MiXCR, keeping a single row per CDR3 protein. This table has some 560,000 distinct CDR3 sequences, approximately 15% appearing once. The data belong to a study of T cells in Graves' hyperthyroidism and ophthalmopathy. General study findings and limits: The model identified upcoming ophthalmopathy a median 6.5 months ahead of onset. Blood samples included most of the expanded thyroid clonotypes exceeding 0.001.

Germline V gene lookup returns CDR1 DFQATT and CDR2 SNEGSKA (reference sequence). The CDR3 extends over 11 amino acids. V is TRBV20-1 and J is TRBJ1-5; D is undetermined. The sequence was collected from a woman aged 25 to 45 with Graves' hyperthyroidism. The sample was blood. The CDR3 loop reads CRAGGSQPQHF. The CDR3, as DNA: TGCAGGGCCGGAGGCAGTCAGCCCCAGCATTTT.